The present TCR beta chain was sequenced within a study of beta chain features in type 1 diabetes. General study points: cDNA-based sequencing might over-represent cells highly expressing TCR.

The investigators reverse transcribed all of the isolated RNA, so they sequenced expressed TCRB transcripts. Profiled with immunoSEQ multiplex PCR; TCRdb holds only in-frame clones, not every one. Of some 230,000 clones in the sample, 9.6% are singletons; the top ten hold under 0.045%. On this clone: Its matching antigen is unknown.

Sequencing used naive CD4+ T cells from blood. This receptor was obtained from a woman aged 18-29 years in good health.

CDR3 sequence: CSATGSNQPQHF. The CDR3 DNA is TGCAGCGCGACAGGGAGCAATCAGCCCCAGCATTTT. V gene TRBV29-1 combines with J gene TRBJ1-5; TRBD1 agrees at 7 bases. J was trimmed by 1 base and V by 7 bases; bases with no gene match: 1. CDR1 is SQVTM, CDR2 ANQGSEA, per germline. This CDR3 has 12 residues.